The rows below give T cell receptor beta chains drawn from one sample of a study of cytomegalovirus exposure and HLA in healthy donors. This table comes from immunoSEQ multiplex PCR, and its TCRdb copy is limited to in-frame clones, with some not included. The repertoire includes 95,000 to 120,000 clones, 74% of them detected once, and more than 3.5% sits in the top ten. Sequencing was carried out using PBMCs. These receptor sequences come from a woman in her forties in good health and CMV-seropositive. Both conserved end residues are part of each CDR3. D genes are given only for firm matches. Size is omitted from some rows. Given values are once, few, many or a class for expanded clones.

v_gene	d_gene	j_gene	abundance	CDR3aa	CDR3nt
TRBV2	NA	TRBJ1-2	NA	CASGAEYGYTF	TGTGCCAGCGGGGCGGAATATGGCTACACCTTC
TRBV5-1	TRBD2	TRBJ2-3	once	CASSWGLADYTDTQYF	TGCGCCAGCAGCTGGGGACTAGCGGATTATACAGATACGCAGTATTTT
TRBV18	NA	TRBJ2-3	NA	CASSPRQSTDTQYF	TGTGCCAGCTCACCACGGCAGTCTACAGATACGCAGTATTTT
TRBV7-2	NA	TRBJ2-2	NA	CASSLGGSTGGLFF	TGTGCCAGCAGCTTAGGGGGGAGCACCGGGGGGCTGTTTTTT
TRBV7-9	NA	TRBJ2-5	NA	CSSSLDWQQETQYF	TGTTCCAGCAGCTTAGATTGGCAGCAAGAGACCCAGTACTTC
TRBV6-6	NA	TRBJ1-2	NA	CASSLIVDLGDYGYTF	TGTGCCAGCAGCCTAATAGTAGATTTGGGAGACTATGGCTACACCTTC
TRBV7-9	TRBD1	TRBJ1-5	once	CASSVGQGKGDQPQHF	TGTGCCAGCAGCGTGGGACAGGGGAAAGGTGACCAGCCCCAGCATTTT
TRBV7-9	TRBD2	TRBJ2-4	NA	CASSLASGRGAKNIQYF	TGTGCCAGCAGCTTAGCCAGCGGGAGGGGAGCCAAAAACATTCAGTACTTC
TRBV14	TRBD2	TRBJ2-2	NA	CASSRLAKHRDTGELFF	TGTGCCAGCAGCCGACTAGCTAAGCACCGGGACACCGGGGAGCTGTTTTTT
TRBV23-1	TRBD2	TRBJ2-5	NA	CASSHGSGGVETQYF	TGCGCCAGCAGTCATGGTAGCGGGGGGGTAGAGACCCAGTACTTC
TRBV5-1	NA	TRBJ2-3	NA	CASSQRQGTSTDTQYF	TGCGCCAGCAGCCAGCGGCAGGGGACCAGCACAGATACGCAGTATTTT
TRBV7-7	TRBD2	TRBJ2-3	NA	CASSRAGAPEDTQYF	TGTGCTAGCAGCCGAGCGGGAGCGCCGGAGGATACGCAGTATTTT
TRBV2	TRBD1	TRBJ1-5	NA	CASSEGLGQYSNQPQHF	TGTGCCAGCAGTGAAGGGCTGGGACAGTATAGCAATCAGCCCCAGCATTTT
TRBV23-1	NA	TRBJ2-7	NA	CASSQSGQGSSYEQYF	TGCGCCAGCAGTCAATCGGGTCAGGGGAGCTCCTACGAGCAGTACTTC
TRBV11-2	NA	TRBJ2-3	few	CASSLSRTGSEYF	TGTGCCAGCAGCTTAAGTAGGACGGGGTCGGAGTATTTT
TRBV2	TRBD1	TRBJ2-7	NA	CASSVDRGRSYEQYF	TGTGCCAGCAGTGTTGACAGGGGTCGTTCCTACGAGCAGTACTTC
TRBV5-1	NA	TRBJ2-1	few	CASSLASGNNEQFF	TGCGCCAGCAGCTTGGCCTCAGGGAACAATGAGCAGTTCTTC
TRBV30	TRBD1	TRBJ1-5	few	CAWTGQGSQPQHF	TGTGCCTGGACGGGACAGGGCAGTCAGCCCCAGCATTTT
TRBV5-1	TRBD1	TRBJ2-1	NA	CASSLPGGINEQFF	TGCGCCAGCAGCCTCCCAGGGGGCATTAATGAGCAGTTCTTC
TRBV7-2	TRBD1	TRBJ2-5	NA	CASSPKTGGQETQYF	TGTGCCAGCAGCCCGAAGACAGGGGGCCAAGAGACCCAGTACTTC
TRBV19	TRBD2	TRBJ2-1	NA	CASSPMGLAGPGEQFF	TGTGCCAGTAGTCCGATGGGACTAGCGGGGCCAGGCGAGCAGTTCTTC
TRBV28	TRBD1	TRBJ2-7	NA	CASSSSGTGFEQYF	TGTGCCAGCAGTTCCTCCGGGACAGGGTTCGAGCAGTACTTC
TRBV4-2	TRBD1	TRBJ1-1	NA	CASSLGQGAGLTEAFF	TGTGCCAGCAGCCTGGGACAGGGGGCCGGGCTCACTGAAGCTTTCTTT
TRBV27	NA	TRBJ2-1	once	CASSPGGRPSYNEQFF	TGTGCCAGCAGTCCGGGGGGCAGGCCTTCCTACAATGAGCAGTTCTTC
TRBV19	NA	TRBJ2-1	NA	CASGHTSYNEQFF	TGTGCCAGTGGTCACACCTCCTACAATGAGCAGTTCTTC
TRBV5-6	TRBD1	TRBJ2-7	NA	CASMRGQVSYEQYF	TGTGCCAGCATGCGGGGACAGGTCTCCTACGAGCAGTACTTC
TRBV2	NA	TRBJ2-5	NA	CASQRGHQETQYF	TGTGCCAGCCAAAGGGGTCACCAAGAGACCCAGTACTTC
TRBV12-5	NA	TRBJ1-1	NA	CASGLNTGAFF	TGTGCTAGTGGTTTAAATACTGGAGCTTTCTTT
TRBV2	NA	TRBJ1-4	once	CASMEGGSNEKLFF	TGTGCCAGCATGGAGGGTGGGAGTAATGAAAAACTGTTTTTT
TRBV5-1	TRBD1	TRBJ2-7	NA	CASSLGTGVGEQYF	TGCGCCAGCAGCTTGGGGACAGGGGTCGGCGAGCAGTACTTC
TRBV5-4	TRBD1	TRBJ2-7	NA	CASSSIQGSAYEQYF	TGTGCCAGCAGCTCGATACAGGGGTCCGCCTACGAGCAGTACTTC
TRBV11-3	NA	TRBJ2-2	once	CASSLMSSLPGELFF	TGTGCCAGCAGCTTGATGTCAAGCTTACCCGGGGAGCTGTTTTTT
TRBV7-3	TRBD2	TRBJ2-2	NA	CASSLRDYPSTGELFF	TGTGCCAGCAGCCTAAGGGACTACCCGAGTACCGGGGAGCTGTTTTTT
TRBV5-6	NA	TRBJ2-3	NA	CASSLMGQGPPGDTQYF	TGTGCCAGCAGCTTGATGGGTCAGGGGCCGCCCGGGGATACGCAGTATTTT
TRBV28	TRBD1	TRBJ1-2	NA	CASVRQGDYGYTF	TGTGCCAGTGTCCGACAGGGCGACTATGGCTACACCTTC
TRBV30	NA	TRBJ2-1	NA	CAWSAGLAYNEQFF	TGTGCCTGGAGTGCGGGACTGGCCTACAATGAGCAGTTCTTC
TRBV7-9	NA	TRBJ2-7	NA	CASSNRNSYEQYF	TGTGCCAGCAGCAACAGAAACTCCTACGAGCAGTACTTC
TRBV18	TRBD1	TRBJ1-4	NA	CASSRLPGQGSSTNEKLFF	TGTGCCAGCTCCCGATTACCGGGACAGGGGTCCAGTACTAATGAAAAACTGTTTTTT
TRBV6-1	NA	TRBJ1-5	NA	CASAAGRKNQPQHF	TGTGCCAGCGCCGCGGGACGGAAAAATCAGCCCCAGCATTTT
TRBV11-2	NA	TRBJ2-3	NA	CASSKREGGNTDTQYF	TGTGCCAGCAGCAAACGCGAGGGCGGGAACACAGATACGCAGTATTTT
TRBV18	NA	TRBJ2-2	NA	CASSHSQLSTGELFF	TGTGCCAGCTCACATAGCCAGCTAAGCACCGGGGAGCTGTTTTTT
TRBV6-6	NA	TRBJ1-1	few	CASRDLRGKGTEAFF	TGTGCCAGCAGGGACCTTAGGGGGAAGGGCACTGAAGCTTTCTTT
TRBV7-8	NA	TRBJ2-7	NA	CASSLRTGTRIYEQYF	TGTGCCAGCAGCTTAAGAACAGGGACCCGGATCTACGAGCAGTACTTC
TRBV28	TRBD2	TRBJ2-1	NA	CASSSRSGAANEQFF	TGTGCCAGCAGCTCCAGAAGCGGGGCGGCTAATGAGCAGTTCTTC
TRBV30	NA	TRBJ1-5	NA	CAWSVQGPQPQHF	TGTGCCTGGAGTGTACAGGGACCTCAGCCCCAGCATTTT
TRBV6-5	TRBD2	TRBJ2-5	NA	CASSYSTSGRGETQYF	TGTGCCAGCAGTTACAGTACTAGCGGGAGGGGAGAGACCCAGTACTTC
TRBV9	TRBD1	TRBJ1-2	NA	CASSVAGGGYGYTF	TGTGCCAGCAGCGTAGCAGGGGGCGGGTATGGCTACACCTTC
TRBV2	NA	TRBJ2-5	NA	CASSEYSQETQYF	TGTGCCAGCAGTGAATACAGCCAAGAGACCCAGTACTTC
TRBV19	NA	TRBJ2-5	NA	CASSMRTAQETQYF	TGTGCCAGTAGTATGAGGACAGCCCAAGAGACCCAGTACTTC
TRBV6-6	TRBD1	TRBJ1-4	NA	CASSSRGREKLFF	TGTGCCAGCTCATCCAGGGGGCGTGAAAAACTGTTTTTT
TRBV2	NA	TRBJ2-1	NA	CASSAGLTYNEQFF	TGTGCCAGCAGTGCGGGACTTACCTACAATGAGCAGTTCTTC
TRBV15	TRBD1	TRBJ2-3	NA	CATSRDRATGGRGDTQYF	TGTGCCACCAGCAGAGATCGAGCAACAGGGGGCAGGGGAGATACGCAGTATTTT
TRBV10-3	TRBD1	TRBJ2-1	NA	CAISQTGSSYNEQFF	TGTGCCATCAGTCAGACAGGGAGCTCCTACAATGAGCAGTTCTTC
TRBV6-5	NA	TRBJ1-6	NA	CASSYRQGGSPLHF	TGTGCCAGCAGTTACCGGCAGGGAGGCTCACCCCTCCACTTT
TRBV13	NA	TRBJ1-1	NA	CASSSRTANTEAFF	TGTGCCAGCAGCTCCCGGACAGCGAACACTGAAGCTTTCTTT